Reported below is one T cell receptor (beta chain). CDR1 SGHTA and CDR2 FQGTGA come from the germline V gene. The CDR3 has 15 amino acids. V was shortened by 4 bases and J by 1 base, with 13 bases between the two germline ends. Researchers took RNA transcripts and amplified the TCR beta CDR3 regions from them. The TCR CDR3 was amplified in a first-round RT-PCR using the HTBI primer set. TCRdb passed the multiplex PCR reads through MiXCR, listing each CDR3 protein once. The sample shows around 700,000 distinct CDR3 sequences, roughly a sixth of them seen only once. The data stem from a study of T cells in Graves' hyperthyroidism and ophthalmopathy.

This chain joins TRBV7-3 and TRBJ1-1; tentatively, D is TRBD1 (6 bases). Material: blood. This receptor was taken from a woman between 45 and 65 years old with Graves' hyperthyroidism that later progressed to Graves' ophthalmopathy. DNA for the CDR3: TGTGCCAGCAGCTCACTGGGGGCTCCGAACACTGAAGCTTTCTTT. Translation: CASSSLGAPNTEAFF.